This entry describes one TCR beta chain. The data stem from a study of control samples from healthy donors and cancer patients. The table came from immunoSEQ multiplex PCR; TCRdb's copy has only in-frame clones and leaves some out. The sample yields 150,000 to 200,000 clones, roughly 91% seen once. Trimming pared 0 bases from V and 5 bases from J, leaving 8 bases between. Germline lookup yields CDR1 SGHRS and CDR2 YFSETQ. The CDR3 has 13 amino acids. The source of this sequence is a woman aged 25 to 39 in good health. V and J are TRBV5-1 and TRBJ1-2; D possibly corresponds to TRBD1 (5 bases). Material: blood. CDR3 protein: CASSLDRPYGYTF. CDR3 DNA sequence: TGCGCCAGCAGCTTGGACAGGCCTTATGGCTACACCTTC. The whole variable domain, remainder taken from reference TRBV5-1 and TRBJ1-2, is KAGVTQTPRYLIKTRGQQVTLSCSPISGHRSVSWYQQTPGQGLQFLFEYFSETQRNKGNFPGRFSGRQFSNSRSEMNVSTLELGDSALYLCASSLDRPYGYTFGSGTRLTVV.